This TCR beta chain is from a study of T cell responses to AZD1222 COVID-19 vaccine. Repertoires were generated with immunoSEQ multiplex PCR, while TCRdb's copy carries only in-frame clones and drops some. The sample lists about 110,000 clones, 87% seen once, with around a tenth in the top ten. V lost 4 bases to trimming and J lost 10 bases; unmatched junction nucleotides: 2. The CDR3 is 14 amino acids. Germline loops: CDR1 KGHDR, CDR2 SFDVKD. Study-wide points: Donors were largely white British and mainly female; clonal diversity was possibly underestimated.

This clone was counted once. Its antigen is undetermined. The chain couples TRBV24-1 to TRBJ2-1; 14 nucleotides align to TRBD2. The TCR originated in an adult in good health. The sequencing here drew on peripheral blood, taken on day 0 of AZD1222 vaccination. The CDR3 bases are TGTGCCACCAGTGAGCGGACTAGCGGGAGGGAGCAGTTCTTC. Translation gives CATSERTSGREQFF.